This TCR beta chain was identified in a study of cytomegalovirus exposure and HLA in healthy donors. Study information: Among several hundred genotyped donors, about 83% fell in the Caucasian-associated ancestry cluster. Overall study results and limits: More clonal expansion characterized HLA-associated TCR beta chains than equally common others in a later analysis. DRB1 showed the most TCR associations and HLA-C the fewest in a later analysis, as rates varied by HLA locus. Earlier findings revealed that most TCR beta V segments proved productive either about 87% or about 30% of the time.

The PCR was carried out with 60 Vbeta primers and 13 Jbeta primers. Profiled with immunoSEQ multiplex PCR; TCRdb holds only in-frame clones, not every one. The table has 130,000 to 150,000 clones, roughly 79% seen once. Worth noting for this clone: Its antigen remains unidentified.

This CDR3 contains 15 residues. Germline assignment: CDR1 LNHDA and CDR2 SQIVND (reference sequence). The junction had 7 bases not matched to a gene; V was cut back by 5 bases and J by 4 bases. The clonotype originates from a man between 18 and 29 years old in good health and CMV-seronegative. The J gene is TRBJ1-4, the V gene TRBV19, with 7 bases aligning to TRBD1. Sequences were obtained from PBMCs. CDR3 nucleotides: TGTGCCAGTAGTCTCCGGACAGGCCGTAATGAAAAACTGTTTTTT. Protein sequence: CASSLRTGRNEKLFF.